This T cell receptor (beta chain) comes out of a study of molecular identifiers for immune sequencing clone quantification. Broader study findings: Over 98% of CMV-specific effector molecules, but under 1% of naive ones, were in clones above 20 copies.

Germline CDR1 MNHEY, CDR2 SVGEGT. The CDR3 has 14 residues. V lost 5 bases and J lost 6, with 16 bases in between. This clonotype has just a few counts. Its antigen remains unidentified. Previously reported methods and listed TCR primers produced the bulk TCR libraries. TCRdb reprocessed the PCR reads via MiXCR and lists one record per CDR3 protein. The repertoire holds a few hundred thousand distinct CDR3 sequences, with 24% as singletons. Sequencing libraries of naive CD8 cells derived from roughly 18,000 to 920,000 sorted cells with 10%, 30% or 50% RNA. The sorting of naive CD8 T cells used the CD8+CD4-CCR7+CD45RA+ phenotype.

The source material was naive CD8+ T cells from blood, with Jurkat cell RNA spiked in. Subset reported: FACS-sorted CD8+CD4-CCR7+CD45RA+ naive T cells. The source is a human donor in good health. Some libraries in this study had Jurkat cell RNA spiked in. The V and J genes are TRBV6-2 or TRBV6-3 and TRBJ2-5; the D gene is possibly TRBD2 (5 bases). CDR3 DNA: TGTGCCAGCAGTCCTTGGACTTCCGCCCAGACCCAGTACTTC. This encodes CASSPWTSAQTQYF.